This passage covers 10 T cell receptor beta chains from one sample sequenced in a study of PD-1 blockade in mismatch repair-deficient tumors. No cognate antigen is known for these TCRs. The time point: approximately 10-day in vitro stimulation with candidate neoantigen peptide 4. The table came from immunoSEQ multiplex PCR; TCRdb's copy has only in-frame clones and leaves some out. The table records about 14,000 clones, approximately 81% of them present only once. Material: cells cultured in vitro, obtained from a patient treated with pembrolizumab. The receptors were sampled from an adult with mismatch repair-deficient cancer.

The chain uses TRBV10-3 and TRBJ2-3, with 9 bases aligning to TRBD1. CDR3 length: 13 residues. With 10 bases clipped from V and 6 bases from J, the junction kept 8 bases outside the gene matches. Germline V lookup: CDR1 ENHRY, CDR2 SYGVKD. For the CDR3, the DNA is TGTGCCAGCTCCGGACAGGGGAGGGATACGCAGTATTTT. Its translation is CASSGQGRDTQYF.

The sample holds one count of this clone. The chain links TRBV5-3 to TRBJ2-3; 10 bases line up with TRBD2. TRBV5-3 carries the ORF label, with uncertain function. The CDR3 loop spans 14 amino acids. Trimming cost V 9 bases and J 5 bases; bases outside gene matches: 9. This chain's CDR3 is CATRHLAGVDTQYF. DNA of the CDR3: TGTGCCACCCGACATCTAGCGGGAGTAGATACGCAGTATTTT.

The CDR3 region is CASRAGWAGELFF. The CDR3 region has the DNA TGTGCCAGCAGGGCCGGTTGGGCCGGGGAGCTGTTTTTT. The V gene is TRBV2, the J gene TRBJ2-2; D remains unclear. V shed 6 bases and J shed 6 bases, with 11 bases lying between them. The CDR3 is 13 residues long. Looked up from germline, CDR1 is SNHLY and CDR2 is FYNNEI. Supplemented by reference TRBV2 and TRBJ2-2, the full variable domain reads EPEVTQTPSHQVTQMGQEVILRCVPISNHLYFYWYRQILGQKVEFLVSFYNNEISEKSEIFDDQFSVERPDGSNFTLKIRSTKLEDSAMYFCASRAGWAGELFFGEGSRLTVL.

The chain links TRBV2 to TRBJ2-5; weak D call: TRBD2 (6 bases). Trimming removed 7 bases from V and 6 bases from J, with 12 bases in between. Germline values: CDR1 SNHLY, CDR2 FYNNEI. The CDR3 contains 12 residues. In DNA, the CDR3 is TGTGCCAGCAACCCGACTAGGAAGACCCAGTACTTC. This codes for CASNPTRKTQYF.

This clone was observed a handful of times. The rearrangement links TRBV19 to TRBJ1-1; no clear D. The CDR3 is made up of 15 amino acids. CDR1 and CDR2 from the germline V gene are LNHDA and SQIVND (reference sequence). The germline V and J ends were trimmed by 6 bases and 5 bases, with 19 bases remaining between them. The CDR3 protein is CASSMDRTPGTEAFF. For the CDR3, the DNA is TGTGCCAGTAGCATGGACCGAACGCCGGGGACTGAAGCTTTCTTT.

Notes on this clone: The junction does not match germline at one end; this may be a read error. This chain uses TRBV11-2 with TRBJ2-7; no firm D call. CDR3 size: 15 residues. Germline V CDR1 and CDR2: SGHAT, FQNNGV. The DNA for the CDR3 is TGTGCCAGCAGCTTATATCCGGAGTTTCCCTATGAGCAGTACTTC. The encoded protein is CASSLYPEFPYEQYF.

J is TRBJ1-1 and V is TRBV28, with 10 bases aligning to TRBD1. Losses at the gene ends were 6 bases for V and 3 bases for J; bases not matched to a gene: 4. Per the germline V gene, CDR1 is MDHEN and CDR2 is SYDVKM. The CDR3 has 14 amino acids. The CDR3 is CASRPGQGYTEAFF. CDR3 in DNA: TGTGCCAGCAGGCCGGGACAGGGGTACACTGAAGCTTTCTTT.

The V gene is TRBV11-2, the J gene TRBJ1-1; the D gene is possibly TRBD1 (5 bases). V dropped 2 bases and J dropped 9 bases, with 10 bases sitting between them. In germline, CDR1 is SGHAT, CDR2 FQNNGV. This CDR3 has 12 amino acids. The CDR3 spells CASSLFEGKAFF. The DNA for the CDR3 is TGTGCCAGCAGCTTATTTGAGGGGAAAGCTTTCTTT.

The V call is TRBV6-1, the J call TRBJ1-3; D is ambiguous. The CDR3 runs to 14 residues. Trimming took 5 bases from V and 0 from J, leaving 8 bases between them. Germline values: CDR1 MNHNS, CDR2 SASEGT. CDR3 residues: CASSFDNSGNTIYF. For the CDR3, the DNA is TGTGCCAGCAGTTTCGACAACTCTGGAAACACCATATATTTT.

The chain recombines TRBV6-5 with TRBJ2-5; 7 nucleotides agree with TRBD2. Germline-derived CDR1 and CDR2 are MNHEY and SVGAGI. V lost 7 bases and J lost 4; bases outside the gene matches: 6. The CDR3 runs to 13 residues. The CDR3 here is CASTSAGVETQYF. As DNA, the CDR3 is TGTGCCAGCACCTCTGCGGGAGTAGAGACCCAGTACTTC.